Following are 21 T cell receptor beta chains from one sample sequenced in a study of cytomegalovirus exposure and HLA in healthy donors. The study ran its PCR with 60 Vbeta and 13 Jbeta primers. Only in-frame clones appear in the TCRdb table, and some are missing; sequencing was by immunoSEQ multiplex PCR. This table holds 60,000 to 80,000 clones. Sequencing used PBMCs. All receptors come from a man between 40 and 49 years old in good health and CMV-seronegative.

V is TRBV2 and J is TRBJ1-1; D is uncertain. Germline V gives CDR1 SNHLY, CDR2 FYNNEI. The CDR3 length is 13 residues. V was clipped by 4 bases and J by 3 bases, with 9 bases between them. The CDR3 reads CASSVGSHTEAFF. The CDR3 DNA follows: TGTGCCAGCAGTGTGGGGAGCCACACTGAAGCTTTCTTT. The full variable domain, with the rest looked up from reference TRBV2 and TRBJ1-1, is EPEVTQTPSHQVTQMGQEVILRCVPISNHLYFYWYRQILGQKVEFLVSFYNNEISEKSEIFDDQFSVERPDGSNFTLKIRSTKLEDSAMYFCASSVGSHTEAFFGQGTRLTVV.

The V and J genes are TRBV18 and TRBJ1-1; TRBD1 matches 8 bases. Trimming cost V 9 bases and J 0 bases; bases outside gene matches: 6. The CDR3 covers 14 residues. Per the germline V gene, CDR1 is KGHSH and CDR2 is LQKENI. The CDR3 DNA reads as TGTGCCAGTTATGACAGGGGCATGAACACTGAAGCTTTCTTT. This codes for CASYDRGMNTEAFF. The complete variable domain, with remaining parts taken from reference TRBV18 and TRBJ1-1, reads NAGVMQNPRHLVRRRGQEARLRCSPMKGHSHVYWYRQLPEEGLKFMVYLQKENIIDESGMPKERFSAEFPKEGPSILRIQQVVRGDSAAYFCASYDRGMNTEAFFGQGTRLTVV.

The J gene is TRBJ1-4, the V gene TRBV6-5; TRBD1 might be the D (5 bases). The germline V and J ends were trimmed by 5 bases and 6 bases, with 16 bases remaining between them. The CDR3 is 15 amino acids. The germline CDR1 and CDR2 sequences are MNHEY and SVGAGI. CDR3 coding DNA: TGTGCCAGCAGTCCCAATCAGGGATTATATGAAAAACTGTTTTTT. Translating gives CASSPNQGLYEKLFF.

The genes are TRBV4-2 and TRBJ2-2; D is possibly TRBD1 (6 bases). Germline values: CDR1 LGHNA, CDR2 YNFKEQ. CDR3 length: 15 residues. V was trimmed by 3 bases and J by 6 bases, leaving 14 bases between them. The CDR3 coding sequence is TGTGCCAGCAGCCAGGGGGCTAGCTTTCCCGGGGAGCTGTTTTTT. Its protein product is CASSQGASFPGELFF.

The chain has TRBV9 and TRBJ1-5; TRBD1 might be the D (5 bases). Germline values: CDR1 SGDLS, CDR2 YYNGEE. The ends were cut back, 0 bases at V and 7 bases at J, with 8 bases in the middle. There are 13 residues in the CDR3. The CDR3 loop is CASSVAGGQPQHF. Here the CDR3 DNA reads TGTGCCAGCAGCGTAGCGGGGGGACAGCCCCAGCATTTT.

The V and J genes are TRBV29-1 and TRBJ1-2; 7 positions match TRBD1. V shed 0 bases and J 4 bases; nucleotides not matched to a gene: 5. Germline assignment: CDR1 SQVTM and CDR2 ANQGSEA. The CDR3 totals 14 residues. CDR3 sequence reads: CSVEDGGQSYGYTF. The CDR3 DNA follows: TGCAGCGTTGAAGATGGGGGACAGAGCTATGGCTACACCTTC.

The chain is built from TRBV5-6 and TRBJ2-1; 7 bases map to TRBD1. The CDR3 runs 13 residues. Unmatched junction bases numbered 7, after V lost 7 bases and J lost 6 bases. CDR1 SGHDT and CDR2 YYEEEE come from the germline V gene. The CDR3 DNA sequence: TGTGCCAGCTCGACAGGGTTTGGCAATGAGCAGTTCTTC. Protein: CASSTGFGNEQFF.

The chain employs TRBV5-4 and TRBJ2-3; 10 bases match TRBD2. CDR3 length: 15 amino acids. J lost 10 bases, V lost 4 bases, and 12 bases had no gene match. Germline assignment: CDR1 SGHNT and CDR2 YYREEE (reference sequence). The CDR3 nucleotides are TGTGCCAGCAGCACCGATGGGACTAGCGTCGGTCCGCAGTATTTT. Translation gives CASSTDGTSVGPQYF.

The CDR3: CASSLDRGRMNTEAFF. The DNA of the CDR3 is TGTGCCAGCAGCTTGGATAGGGGAAGAATGAACACTGAAGCTTTCTTT. The V and J genes are TRBV5-6 and TRBJ1-1, with a possible D match to TRBD1 (5 bases). CDR1 and CDR2 from the germline V gene are SGHDT and YYEEEE. This CDR3 is built from 16 residues. Deletions cut 0 bases from V and 0 bases from J, with 12 bases between.

The chain carries TRBV18 and TRBJ2-3; 13 nucleotides agree with TRBD2. This CDR3 is built from 16 residues. From germline, CDR1 is KGHSH and CDR2 LQKENI. With V trimmed by 4 bases and J by 3 bases, 4 bases remained unmatched. Here the CDR3 reads CASSRGLAGTTDTQYF. For the CDR3, the DNA is TGTGCCAGCTCACGGGGACTAGCGGGAACGACAGATACGCAGTATTTT.

V usage is TRBV5-1 and J usage is TRBJ2-7; 7 nucleotides line up with TRBD2. V lost 5 bases and J lost 3; bases outside the gene matches: 5. The CDR3 spans 13 residues. Germline CDR1 is SGHRS and CDR2 is YFSETQ. CDR3: CASSGSGVYEQYF. Written as DNA, the CDR3 is TGCGCCAGCAGTGGGAGCGGGGTCTACGAGCAGTACTTC. Variable domain in full (rest from reference TRBV5-1 and TRBJ2-7): KAGVTQTPRYLIKTRGQQVTLSCSPISGHRSVSWYQQTPGQGLQFLFEYFSETQRNKGNFPGRFSGRQFSNSRSEMNVSTLELGDSALYLCASSGSGVYEQYFGPGTRLTVT.

This chain connects TRBV15 to TRBJ2-5, with D unclear. Looked up from germline, CDR1 is LNHNV and CDR2 is YYDKDF (reference sequence). Trimming removed 1 base from V and 7 bases from J, with 13 bases in between. This CDR3 comprises 14 residues. The CDR3 region has the DNA TGTGCCACCAGCAGAGTTGAGACGAGAGGGACCCAGTACTTC. The encoded protein is CATSRVETRGTQYF.

The chain uses TRBV6-5 and TRBJ2-7; 10 bases map to TRBD2. CDR1 MNHEY and CDR2 SVGAGI come from the germline V gene. The V and J ends lost 6 bases and 0 bases, in that order; junction bases with no gene match: 5. The CDR3 covers 15 residues. The DNA of the CDR3 is TGTGCCAGCAGCCCTGGACTAGCGGCCTCCTACGAGCAGTACTTC. It codes for CASSPGLAASYEQYF.

The chain couples TRBV11-2 to TRBJ2-7; 8 bases are shared with TRBD2. The CDR3 sequence is 13 residues long. Germline-derived CDR1 and CDR2 are SGHAT and FQNNGV. Germline trimming cut 4 bases from V and 9 bases from J; bases unmatched to any gene: 8. The CDR3, as DNA: TGTGCCAGCAGCTCGGGGGGGAGGGACCCGCAGTACTTC. It is translated as CASSSGGRDPQYF.

The chain is built from TRBV6-6 and TRBJ1-1, with D possibly TRBD1 on 6 matching bases. Trimming left V 4 bases short and J 1 base short, with 7 bases between. The germline CDR1 and CDR2 sequences are MNHNY and SVGAGI (reference sequence). The CDR3 is 13 amino acids. The CDR3 region has the DNA TGTGCCAGCAGTTCGACAGGGAACACTGAAGCTTTCTTT. This gives the protein CASSSTGNTEAFF.

V gene TRBV10-1 combines with J gene TRBJ2-5; 10 nucleotides line up with TRBD1. The J call is in doubt because the DNA end fits TRBJ2-7 better. The CDR3 length is 14 residues. CDR1 and CDR2 (germline): WNHNN, SYGVQD (reference sequence). The CDR3 DNA is TGCGCCAGCAGTGAGGGGACAGGGGTCTACGAGCAGTACTTC. Translated: CASSEGTGVYEQYF.

The chain employs TRBV4-3 and TRBJ2-7; 13 bases are shared with TRBD2. Losses at the gene ends were 1 base for V and 2 bases for J; bases not matched to a gene: 2. Germline CDR1 is LGHNA and CDR2 is YSLEER. This CDR3 contains 16 residues. The CDR3 bases are TGCGCCAGCAGCCAAGGGACTAGCGGGGGCCCCTACGAGCAGTACTTC. It encodes CASSQGTSGGPYEQYF.

The chain employs TRBV19 and TRBJ1-3, with unresolved D. The germline V gene encodes CDR1 LNHDA and CDR2 SQIVND (reference sequence). This CDR3 spans 14 amino acids. The V end was cut by 2 bases, the J end by 1 base, with 6 bases between. CDR3 sequence reads: CASSISRSGNTIYF. CDR3 nucleotide sequence: TGTGCCAGTAGTATAAGTCGGTCTGGAAACACCATATATTTT.

V usage is TRBV7-2 and J usage is TRBJ1-1; TRBD1 matches at 7 bases. Germline V lookup: CDR1 SGHTA, CDR2 FQGNSA. Germline trimming cut 8 bases from V and 5 bases from J; bases unmatched to any gene: 11. The CDR3 covers 14 residues. In nucleotides, the CDR3 is TGTGCCAGCGAAGCTACAGGGGTGACAACTGAAGCTTTCTTT. Protein: CASEATGVTTEAFF.

The V and J genes are TRBV5-1 and TRBJ2-5; TRBD1 agrees at 12 bases. Germline V gives CDR1 SGHRS, CDR2 YFSETQ. There are 16 residues in the CDR3. J gave up 4 bases and V 4 bases, and 8 bases lay outside the gene matches. The CDR3 nucleotides read TGCGCCAGCAGCGCCTCGGGACAGGGGGCTGGAGAGACCCAGTACTTC. It translates to CASSASGQGAGETQYF. Based on the CDR3 plus reference TRBV5-1 and TRBJ2-5, the full variable domain is KAGVTQTPRYLIKTRGQQVTLSCSPISGHRSVSWYQQTPGQGLQFLFEYFSETQRNKGNFPGRFSGRQFSNSRSEMNVSTLELGDSALYLCASSASGQGAGETQYFGPGTRLLVL.

The rearrangement joins TRBV11-3 to TRBJ2-3, with TRBD2 matching 11 bases. The CDR3 totals 15 residues. With 9 bases clipped from V and 2 bases from J, the junction kept 7 bases outside the gene matches. From germline, CDR1 is SGHNT and CDR2 YENEEA. The CDR3 DNA is TGTGCCAGTACCCGTAGCGGGAGGGACACAGATACGCAGTATTTT. Amino acids: CASTRSGRDTDTQYF.